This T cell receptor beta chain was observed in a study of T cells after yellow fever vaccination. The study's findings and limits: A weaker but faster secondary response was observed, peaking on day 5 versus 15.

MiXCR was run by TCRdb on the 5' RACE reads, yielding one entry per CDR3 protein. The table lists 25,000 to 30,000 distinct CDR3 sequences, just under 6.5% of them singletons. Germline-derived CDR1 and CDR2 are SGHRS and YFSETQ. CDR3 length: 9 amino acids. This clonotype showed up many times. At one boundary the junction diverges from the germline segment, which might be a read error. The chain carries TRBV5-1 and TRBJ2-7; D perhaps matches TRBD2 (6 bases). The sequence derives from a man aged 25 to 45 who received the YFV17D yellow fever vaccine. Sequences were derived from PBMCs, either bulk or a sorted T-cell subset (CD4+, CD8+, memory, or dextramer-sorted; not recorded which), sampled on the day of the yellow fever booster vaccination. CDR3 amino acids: CASKPGLFF. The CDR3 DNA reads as TGCGCCAGCAAGCCGGGACTCTTCTTC.